This T cell receptor beta chain was observed in a study of graft-versus-host responses after intestinal transplantation. As for this clone: What it binds is not known.

Some clones are missing from TCRdb's copy, which holds only in-frame ones; the method was immunoSEQ multiplex PCR. The sample shows 75,000 to 100,000 clones, about 94% of them seen only once. V lost 6 bases and J lost 0; bases outside the gene matches: 11. There are 17 residues in the CDR3. The sequence was obtained from a human donor who received an intestinal transplant. The material was unstimulated CD4+ T cells sorted from spleen or lymph node cells, obtained before intestinal transplant. The chain employs TRBV23-1 and TRBJ2-4, with 7 bases identical to TRBD1. TRBV23-1 is assigned to the ORF class and has an uncertain function. This chain's CDR3 is CASSLTMDRLAKNIQYF. The CDR3 nucleotides read TGCGCCAGCAGCCTCACCATGGACAGGCTAGCCAAAAACATTCAGTACTTC.